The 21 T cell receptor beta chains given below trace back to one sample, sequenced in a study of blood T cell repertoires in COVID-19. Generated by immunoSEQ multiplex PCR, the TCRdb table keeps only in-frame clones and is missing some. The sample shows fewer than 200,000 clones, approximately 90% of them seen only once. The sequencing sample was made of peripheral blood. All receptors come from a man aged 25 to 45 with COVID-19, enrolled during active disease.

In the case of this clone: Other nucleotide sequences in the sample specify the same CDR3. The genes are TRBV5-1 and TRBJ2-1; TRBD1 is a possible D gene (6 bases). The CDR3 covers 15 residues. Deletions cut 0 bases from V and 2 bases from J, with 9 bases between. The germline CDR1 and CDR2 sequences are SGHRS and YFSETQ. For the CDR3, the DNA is TGCGCCAGCAGCTTGGGGCAGGGGCCCTACAATGAGCAGTTCTTC. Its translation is CASSLGQGPYNEQFF.

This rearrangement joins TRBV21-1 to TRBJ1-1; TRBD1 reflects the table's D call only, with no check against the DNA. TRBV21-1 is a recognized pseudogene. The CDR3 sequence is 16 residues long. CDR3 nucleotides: TGTGCCAGCAGCAAACCCCCTCACGACACGTACGATGAAGCTTTCTTT. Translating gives CASSKPPHDTYDEAFF.

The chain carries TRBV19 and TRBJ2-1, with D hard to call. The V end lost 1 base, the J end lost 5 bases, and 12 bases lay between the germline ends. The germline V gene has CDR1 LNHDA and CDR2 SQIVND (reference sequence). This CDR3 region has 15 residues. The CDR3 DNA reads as TGTGCCAGTAGTATAGGGCCCGCACGTGACAATGAGCAGTTCTTC. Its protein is CASSIGPARDNEQFF.

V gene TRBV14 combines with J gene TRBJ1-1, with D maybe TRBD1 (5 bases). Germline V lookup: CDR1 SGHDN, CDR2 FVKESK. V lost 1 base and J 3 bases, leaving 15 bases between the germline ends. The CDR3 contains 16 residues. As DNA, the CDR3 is TGTGCCAGCAGCCAAGTACTTGGGGCAGGCCACACTGAAGCTTTCTTT. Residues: CASSQVLGAGHTEAFF.

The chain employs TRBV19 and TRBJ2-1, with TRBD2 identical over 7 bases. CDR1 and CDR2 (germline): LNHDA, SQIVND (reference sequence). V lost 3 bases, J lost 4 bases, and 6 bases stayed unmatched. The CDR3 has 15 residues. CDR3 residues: CASSIVGGGYNEQFF. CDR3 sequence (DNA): TGTGCCAGTAGTATTGTGGGGGGGGGATACAATGAGCAGTTCTTC.

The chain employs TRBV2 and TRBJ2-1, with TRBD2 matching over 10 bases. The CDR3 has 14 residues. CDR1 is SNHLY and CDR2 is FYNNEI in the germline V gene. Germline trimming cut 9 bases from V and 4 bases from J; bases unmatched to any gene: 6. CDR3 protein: CASTTSGPYNEQFF. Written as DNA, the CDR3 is TGTGCCAGTACGACTAGCGGGCCGTACAATGAGCAGTTCTTC.

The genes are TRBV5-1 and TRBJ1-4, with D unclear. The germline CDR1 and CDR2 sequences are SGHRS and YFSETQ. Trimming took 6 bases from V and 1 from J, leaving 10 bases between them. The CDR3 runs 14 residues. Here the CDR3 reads CASNEDGTNEKLFF. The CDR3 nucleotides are TGCGCCAGCAACGAGGATGGAACTAATGAAAAACTGTTTTTT.

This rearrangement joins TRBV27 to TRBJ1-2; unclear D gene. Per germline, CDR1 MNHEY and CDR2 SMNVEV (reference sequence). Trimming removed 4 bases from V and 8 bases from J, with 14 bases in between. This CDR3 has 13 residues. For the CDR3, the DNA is TGTGCCAGCAGTTATTCGCGGGGTGTAGGCTACACCTTC. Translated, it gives CASSYSRGVGYTF.

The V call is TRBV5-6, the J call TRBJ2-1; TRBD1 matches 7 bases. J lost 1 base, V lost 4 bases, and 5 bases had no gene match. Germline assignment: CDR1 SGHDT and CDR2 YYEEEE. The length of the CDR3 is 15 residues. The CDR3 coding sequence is TGTGCCAGCAGCCTTGGACAGGTTTCCTACAATGAGCAGTTCTTC. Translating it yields CASSLGQVSYNEQFF.

Here the CDR3 reads CAMSTDFSGNTIYF. The CDR3 DNA reads TGTGCCATGTCGACGGACTTCTCTGGAAACACCATATATTTT. This chain links TRBV30 with TRBJ1-3; D gene unclear. V lost 8 bases and J lost 0, with 14 bases in between. The length of the CDR3 is 14 residues. The germline CDR1 and CDR2 sequences are GTSNPN and SVGIG (reference sequence). Full variable domain (remainder filled in from reference TRBV30 and TRBJ1-3): SQTIHQWPATLVQPVGSPLSLECTVEGTSNPNLYWYRQAAGRGLQLLFYSVGIGQISSEVPQNLSASRPQDRQFILSSKKLLLSDSGFYLCAMSTDFSGNTIYFGEGSWLTVV.

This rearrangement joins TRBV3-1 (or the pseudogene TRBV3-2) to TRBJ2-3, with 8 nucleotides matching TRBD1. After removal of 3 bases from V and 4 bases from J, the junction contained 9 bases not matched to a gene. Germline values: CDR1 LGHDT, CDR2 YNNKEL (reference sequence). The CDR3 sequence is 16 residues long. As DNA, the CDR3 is TGTGCCAGCAGCCAGTGGGACAGGTCAACATCAGATACGCAGTATTTT. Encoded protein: CASSQWDRSTSDTQYF.

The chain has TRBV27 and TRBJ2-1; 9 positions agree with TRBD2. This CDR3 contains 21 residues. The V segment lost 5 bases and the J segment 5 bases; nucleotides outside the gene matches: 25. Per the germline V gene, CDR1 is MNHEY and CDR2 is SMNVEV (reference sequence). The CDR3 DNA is TGTGCCAGCAGTCCACAAGATCAAGCGGGGGGTCTTTACGGGGTCCACAATGAGCAGTTCTTC. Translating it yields CASSPQDQAGGLYGVHNEQFF.

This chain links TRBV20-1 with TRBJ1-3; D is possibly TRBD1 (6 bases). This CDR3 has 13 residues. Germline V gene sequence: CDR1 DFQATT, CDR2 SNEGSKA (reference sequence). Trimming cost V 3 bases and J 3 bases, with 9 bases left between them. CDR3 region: CSASHRDGNTIYF. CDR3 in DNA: TGCAGTGCTAGTCACAGGGATGGAAACACCATATATTTT.

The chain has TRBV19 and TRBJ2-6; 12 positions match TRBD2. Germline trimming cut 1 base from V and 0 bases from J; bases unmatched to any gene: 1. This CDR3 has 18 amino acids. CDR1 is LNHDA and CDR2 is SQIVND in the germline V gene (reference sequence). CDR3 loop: CASSIGTSGNSGANVLTF. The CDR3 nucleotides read TGTGCCAGTAGTATAGGGACTAGCGGGAACTCTGGGGCCAACGTCCTGACTTTC.

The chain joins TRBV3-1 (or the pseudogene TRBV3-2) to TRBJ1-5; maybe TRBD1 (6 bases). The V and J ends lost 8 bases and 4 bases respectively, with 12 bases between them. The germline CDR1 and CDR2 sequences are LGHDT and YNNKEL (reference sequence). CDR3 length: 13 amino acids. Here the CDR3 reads CASQGHRNQPQHF. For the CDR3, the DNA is TGTGCCAGCCAGGGACACCGAAATCAGCCCCAGCATTTT.

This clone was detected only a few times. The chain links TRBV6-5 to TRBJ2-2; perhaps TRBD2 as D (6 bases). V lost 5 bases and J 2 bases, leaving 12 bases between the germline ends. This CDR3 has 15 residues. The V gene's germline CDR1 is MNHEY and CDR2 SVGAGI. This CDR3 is CASSPGLVNTGELFF. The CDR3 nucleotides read TGTGCCAGCAGTCCGGGACTGGTAAACACCGGGGAGCTGTTTTTT.

The CDR3 sequence is CASTPGTGNNEQFF. CDR3 sequence (DNA): TGTGCCAGCACCCCCGGGACAGGGAACAATGAGCAGTTCTTC. This chain uses TRBV2 with TRBJ2-1, with 9 bases that match TRBD1. CDR1 SNHLY and CDR2 FYNNEI come from the germline V gene. The CDR3 runs 14 residues. V lost 7 bases to trimming and J lost 5 bases; unmatched junction nucleotides: 6.

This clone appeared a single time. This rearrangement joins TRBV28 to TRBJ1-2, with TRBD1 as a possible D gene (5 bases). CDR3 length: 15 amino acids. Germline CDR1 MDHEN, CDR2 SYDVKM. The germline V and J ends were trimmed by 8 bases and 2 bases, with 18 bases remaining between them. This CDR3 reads CASSRLGAKNYGYTF. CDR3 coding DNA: TGTGCCAGCTCAAGATTAGGGGCGAAGAACTATGGCTACACCTTC.

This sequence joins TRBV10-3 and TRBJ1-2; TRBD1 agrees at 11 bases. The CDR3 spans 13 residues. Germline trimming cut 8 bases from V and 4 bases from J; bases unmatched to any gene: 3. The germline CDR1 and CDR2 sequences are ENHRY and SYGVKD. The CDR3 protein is CAIAGTGGYGYTF. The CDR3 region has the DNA TGTGCCATCGCCGGGACAGGGGGCTATGGCTACACCTTC.

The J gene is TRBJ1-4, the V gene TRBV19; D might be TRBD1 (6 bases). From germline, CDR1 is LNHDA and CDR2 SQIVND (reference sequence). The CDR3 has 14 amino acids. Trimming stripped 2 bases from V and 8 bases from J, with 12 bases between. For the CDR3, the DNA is TGTGCCAGTAGTATAACAGGGATTCAAGAAAAACTGTTTTTT. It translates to CASSITGIQEKLFF.

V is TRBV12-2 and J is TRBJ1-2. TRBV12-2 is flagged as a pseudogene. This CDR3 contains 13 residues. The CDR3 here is CASRLDDYSGYTF. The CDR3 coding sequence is TGTGCAAGTCGCTTAGACGACTACTCTGGCTACACCTTC.